This TCR beta chain emerged from a study of cytomegalovirus exposure and HLA in healthy donors. Trimming at V came to 5 bases and at J to 4 bases, leaving 12 bases not matched to a gene. This CDR3 region has 16 residues. Per the germline V gene, CDR1 is SGHRS and CDR2 is YFSETQ. The PCR ran on 60 Vbeta and 13 Jbeta primers. Repertoires were generated with immunoSEQ multiplex PCR, while TCRdb's copy carries only in-frame clones and drops some. The sample holds approximately 150,000 clones, roughly 77% seen once. The source material was PBMCs. V is TRBV5-1 and J is TRBJ1-2; 9 nucleotides match TRBD1. The clonotype comes from a middle-aged man in good health and CMV-seronegative. CDR3 in DNA: TGCGCCAGCAGTCACGCACAGGGACAGGGAGGCTATGGCTACACCTTC. It specifies CASSHAQGQGGYGYTF. Together with reference TRBV5-1 and TRBJ1-2, the CDR3 gives the full variable domain: KAGVTQTPRYLIKTRGQQVTLSCSPISGHRSVSWYQQTPGQGLQFLFEYFSETQRNKGNFPGRFSGRQFSNSRSEMNVSTLELGDSALYLCASSHAQGQGGYGYTFGSGTRLTVV.